The 16 T cell receptor beta chains given below trace back to one sample, sequenced in a study of shared clonotypes between healthy human individuals. Sequencing used immunoSEQ multiplex PCR; TCRdb keeps in-frame clones, though not all of them. The table records 2,500,000 or so clones, around nine tenths of them present only once. The source material was naive CD4+ T cells sorted from blood. Subset described: CD45RA+ positively selected. These receptors came from a man aged 18-30 years in good health.

The chain combines TRBV19 with TRBJ1-5; perhaps TRBD1 as D (5 bases). The germline V gene has CDR1 LNHDA and CDR2 SQIVND (reference sequence). Between the trimmed V and J ends, which lost 3 bases and 0 bases, there was a span of 18 bases. CDR3 length: 18 amino acids. CDR3 loop: CASSMYPRQGSSNQPQHF. CDR3 sequence (DNA): TGTGCCAGTAGTATGTACCCGCGGCAGGGATCTAGCAATCAGCCCCAGCATTTT.

The chain links TRBV2 to TRBJ2-7; tentatively, D is TRBD2 (5 bases). The CDR3 is 15 amino acids. Germline-derived CDR1 and CDR2 are SNHLY and FYNNEI. The ends were cut back, 4 bases at V and 0 bases at J, with 13 bases in the middle. Here the CDR3 reads CASSVGRALSYEQYF. The CDR3 DNA reads TGTGCCAGCAGTGTAGGGCGGGCCCTCTCCTACGAGCAGTACTTC.

V usage is TRBV18 and J usage is TRBJ1-3; D is undetermined. This CDR3 contains 14 residues. The germline V gene encodes CDR1 KGHSH and CDR2 LQKENI. V lost 2 bases and J 8 bases, leaving 13 bases between the germline ends. The CDR3 DNA is TGTGCCAGCTCACCAATCCGCTCTACAGACACCATATATTTT. Translating gives CASSPIRSTDTIYF.

The chain recombines TRBV6-5 with TRBJ1-2, with D tentatively TRBD1 (6 bases). Germline V gene data show CDR1 as MNHEY and CDR2 as SVGAGI. The CDR3 length is 13 residues. The V end lost 6 bases, the J end lost 5 bases, and 13 bases lay between the germline ends. CDR3 in amino acids: CASRLQGTYGYTF. The CDR3 DNA is TGTGCCAGCAGACTACAGGGCACTTATGGCTACACCTTC.

This chain uses TRBV10-3 with TRBJ1-2; a weak D match, TRBD1 (6 bases). V was shortened by 2 bases and J by 1 base, with 11 bases between the two germline ends. In germline, CDR1 is ENHRY, CDR2 SYGVKD. The length of the CDR3 is 15 residues. CDR3 DNA sequence: TGTGCCATCAGTGAGGGACAGACTGTTAACTATGGCTACACCTTC. It translates to CAISEGQTVNYGYTF.

This chain connects TRBV5-4 to TRBJ2-7, with D perhaps TRBD1 or TRBD2 (5 bases each). The germline V gene has CDR1 SGHNT and CDR2 YYREEE (reference sequence). Trimming left V 3 bases short and J 2 bases short, with 9 bases between. The CDR3 runs 13 residues. This CDR3 reads CASSWDPAYEQYF. CDR3 coding DNA: TGTGCCAGCAGCTGGGACCCCGCCTACGAGCAGTACTTC.

The chain employs TRBV5-1 and TRBJ2-3, with 9 bases matching TRBD2. The CDR3 extends over 16 amino acids. Germline CDR1 reads SGHRS; CDR2 reads YFSETQ. V gave up 5 bases and J gave up 3 bases; unmatched junction bases: 10. The CDR3 sequence: CASRGGASGVTDTQYF. CDR3 nucleotides: TGCGCCAGCAGAGGGGGAGCTAGCGGGGTAACAGATACGCAGTATTTT.

The chain is built from TRBV19 and TRBJ1-2, with D perhaps TRBD1 (6 bases). Germline V gene data show CDR1 as LNHDA and CDR2 as SQIVND (reference sequence). The CDR3 has 14 amino acids. Trimming took off 11 bases at V and 1 base at J, with 17 bases between the two ends. The DNA for the CDR3 is TGTGCCGGGGGCTCAGCGCTTATTAACTATGGCTACACCTTC. Its translation is CAGGSALINYGYTF.

There are a few counts of this clone. The genes are TRBV19 and TRBJ1-2; D call uncertain. This CDR3 has 14 residues. Germline values: CDR1 LNHDA, CDR2 SQIVND (reference sequence). Trimming took off 6 bases at V and 4 bases at J, with 15 bases between the two ends. The CDR3 DNA reads TGTGCCAGTAGCCGGGCGGACCTACCCTATGGCTACACCTTC. This gives the protein CASSRADLPYGYTF.

The rearrangement joins TRBV2 to TRBJ1-1; a weak D match, TRBD1 (5 bases). Looked up from germline, CDR1 is SNHLY and CDR2 is FYNNEI. This CDR3 comprises 15 residues. Trimming removed 3 bases from V and 0 bases from J, with 11 bases in between. The CDR3: CASSDSGVLNTEAFF. CDR3 DNA: TGTGCCAGCAGTGACTCGGGGGTTCTGAACACTGAAGCTTTCTTT.

The CDR3 region is CASSSGRDGQPQHF. The CDR3 DNA is TGTGCCAGTAGTAGTGGCCGGGACGGACAGCCCCAGCATTTT. The chain carries TRBV19 and TRBJ1-5, with a tentative D call TRBD1 (5 bases). The germline V and J ends were trimmed by 4 bases and 7 bases, with 14 bases remaining between them. CDR3 length: 14 amino acids. Germline CDR1 LNHDA, CDR2 SQIVND (reference sequence). The whole variable domain, filled in from reference TRBV19 and TRBJ1-5, reads DGGITQSPKYLFRKEGQNVTLSCEQNLNHDAMYWYRQDPGQGLRLIYYSQIVNDFQKGDIAEGYSVSREKKESFPLTVTSAQKNPTAFYLCASSSGRDGQPQHFGDGTRLSIL.

This sequence joins TRBV5-1 and TRBJ1-1; D remains ambiguous. Germline V gene data show CDR1 as SGHRS and CDR2 as YFSETQ. The CDR3 sequence is 12 residues long. Trimming stripped 4 bases from V and 10 bases from J, with 14 bases between. The CDR3 DNA reads as TGCGCCAGCAGCCCTGACGGGGATGGAGCTTTCTTT. It codes for CASSPDGDGAFF.

The CDR3, as DNA: TGTGCCAGCAGCTTAGCGGTCTTCCTAGCGGGAGAGCGAGAGACCCAGTACTTC. This codes for CASSLAVFLAGERETQYF. V and J are TRBV7-9 and TRBJ2-5; the match to TRBD2 covers 10 bases. J lost 4 bases, V lost 0 bases, and 11 bases had no gene match. This CDR3 comprises 18 residues. Germline V gene lookup returns CDR1 SEHNR and CDR2 FQNEAQ (reference sequence).

The chain recombines TRBV10-3 with TRBJ2-1, with 10 bases fitting TRBD2. Germline V gives CDR1 ENHRY, CDR2 SYGVKD. V dropped 8 bases and J dropped 3; count of bases not matched to a gene: 4. The CDR3 runs 14 residues. CDR3 sequence reads: CAIESGGDYNEQFF. CDR3 coding DNA: TGTGCCATCGAAAGCGGGGGGGACTACAATGAGCAGTTCTTC.

This clone has only one observation. V gene TRBV4-1 combines with J gene TRBJ2-5, with D maybe TRBD2 (7 bases). CDR3 length equals 15 residues. The germline V gene has CDR1 MGHRA and CDR2 YSYEKL. The V and J ends lost 4 bases and 5 bases respectively, with 17 bases between them. CDR3 DNA sequence: TGCGCCAGCAGCCGATCAGGCGGGGGCGCGGAGACCCAGTACTTC. This encodes CASSRSGGGAETQYF.

This chain uses TRBV19 with TRBJ2-1; the D gene could be TRBD1 or TRBD2 (5 bases each). The V and J ends lost 3 bases and 13 bases respectively, with 16 bases between them. CDR1 is LNHDA and CDR2 is SQIVND in the germline V gene (reference sequence). This CDR3 has 13 amino acids. Here the CDR3 DNA reads TGTGCCAGTAGTATGGGACCAGACCTCCAACAGTTCTTC. The encoded protein is CASSMGPDLQQFF.